Below are 24 T cell receptor beta chains sequenced from a single sample in a study of cytomegalovirus exposure and HLA in healthy donors. It was with 60 Vbeta and 13 Jbeta primers that the PCR ran. Sequenced by immunoSEQ multiplex PCR; TCRdb stores in-frame clones only, minus some. The table has about 200,000 clones, over 65% seen once. Sequenced sample: PBMCs. The receptors come from a woman aged 25 to 39 in good health and CMV-seronegative.

The gene calls are TRBV11-2 and TRBJ2-5; 8 bases match TRBD1. Germline values: CDR1 SGHAT, CDR2 FQNNGV. The V and J ends lost 0 bases and 9 bases, in that order; junction bases with no gene match: 9. The CDR3 consists of 15 residues. Here the CDR3 DNA reads TGTGCCAGCAGCTTAGAGTTCGACAGGGGACAGGCCCAGTACTTC. As protein: CASSLEFDRGQAQYF.

The V call is TRBV2, the J call TRBJ1-5; D is possibly TRBD1 (6 bases). With 3 bases removed from V and 2 bases from J, the gap between germline ends came to 11 bases. The CDR3 extends over 15 amino acids. Germline V gene lookup returns CDR1 SNHLY and CDR2 FYNNEI. CDR3 protein: CASSDAGAGNQPQHF. The CDR3 coding sequence is TGTGCCAGCAGTGATGCAGGGGCTGGCAATCAGCCCCAGCATTTT.

This clone was observed a few times. CDR3 nucleotides: TGCGCCACCTCGTCCGGGGGACTCTCTGGGGCCAACGTCCTGACTTTC. Residues: CATSSGGLSGANVLTF. The rearrangement links TRBV5-1 to TRBJ2-6; D may be TRBD2 (6 bases). With 9 bases removed from V and 0 bases from J, the gap between germline ends came to 16 bases. Germline CDR1 and CDR2: SGHRS and YFSETQ. The CDR3 runs 16 residues. Full variable domain (missing parts from reference TRBV5-1 and TRBJ2-6): KAGVTQTPRYLIKTRGQQVTLSCSPISGHRSVSWYQQTPGQGLQFLFEYFSETQRNKGNFPGRFSGRQFSNSRSEMNVSTLELGDSALYLCATSSGGLSGANVLTFGAGSRLTVL.

This clone has more than one count but fewer than ten. The rearrangement uses TRBV11-2 and TRBJ1-6; 9 nucleotides agree with TRBD1. V lost 2 bases and J lost 0; bases outside the gene matches: 2. Germline CDR1 SGHAT, CDR2 FQNNGV. The CDR3 sequence is 17 residues long. Here the CDR3 DNA reads TGTGCCAGCAGCTTAACAGGGGGCGCCTCCTATAATTCACCCCTCCACTTT. Protein sequence: CASSLTGGASYNSPLHF.

For the CDR3, the DNA is TGTGCCAGCTCATTTTGGGGGGGCACAGATACGCAGTATTTT. This gives the protein CASSFWGGTDTQYF. This chain links TRBV18 with TRBJ2-3, with D perhaps TRBD2 (6 bases). Germline V gene data show CDR1 as KGHSH and CDR2 as LQKENI. The CDR3 is made up of 14 amino acids. Trimming took off 5 bases at V and 1 base at J, with 10 bases between the two ends.

The chain joins TRBV7-2 to TRBJ2-1, with 9 bases aligning to TRBD2. Losses at the gene ends were 4 bases for V and 7 bases for J; bases not matched to a gene: 8. This CDR3 has 15 residues. Germline V gene data show CDR1 as SGHTA and CDR2 as FQGNSA. CDR3 protein: CASSSEAGGTNEQFF. CDR3 bases: TGTGCCAGCAGCTCCGAAGCGGGGGGTACGAATGAGCAGTTCTTC.

The rearrangement links TRBV5-1 to TRBJ2-5, with 7 bases lining up with TRBD1. The CDR3 sequence is 14 residues long. V lost 2 bases, J lost 2 bases, and 3 bases stayed unmatched. Germline V lookup: CDR1 SGHRS, CDR2 YFSETQ. Written as DNA, the CDR3 is TGCGCCAGCAGCTTCTCCAGGGGGCAAGAGACCCAGTACTTC. It yields the protein CASSFSRGQETQYF.

This clone was counted between two and nine times. The gene calls are TRBV28 and TRBJ2-7; D not resolved. The CDR3 is made up of 13 amino acids. V was trimmed by 3 bases and J by 1 base, leaving 7 bases between them. Germline V gene data show CDR1 as MDHEN and CDR2 as SYDVKM. The CDR3 loop is CASSFYGSYEQYF. The DNA for the CDR3 is TGTGCCAGCAGTTTTTACGGTTCCTACGAGCAGTACTTC.

This clone was seen a few times. This chain uses TRBV15 with TRBJ2-3; TRBD2 might be the D (5 bases). Trimming left V 1 base short and J 6 bases short, with 14 bases between. The CDR3 runs to 15 residues. Germline V gene lookup returns CDR1 LNHNV and CDR2 YYDKDF (reference sequence). The CDR3 loop is CATSRGREGMDTQYF. The DNA of the CDR3 is TGTGCCACCAGCAGAGGCCGGGAAGGGATGGATACGCAGTATTTT. Together with reference TRBV15 and TRBJ2-3, the CDR3 gives the full variable domain: DAMVIQNPRYQVTQFGKPVTLSCSQTLNHNVMYWYQQKSSQAPKLLFHYYDKDFNNEADTPDNFQSRRPNTSFCFLDIRSPGLGDTAMYLCATSRGREGMDTQYFGPGTRLTVL.

This clone was observed once. The CDR3 sequence is CASSVSSGALNTEAFF. The CDR3, as DNA: TGTGCCAGCAGCGTTTCCTCAGGGGCCTTGAACACTGAAGCTTTCTTT. This chain uses TRBV9 with TRBJ1-1, with D perhaps TRBD1 (6 bases). The germline V and J ends were trimmed by 2 bases and 0 bases, with 14 bases remaining between them. From germline, CDR1 is SGDLS and CDR2 YYNGEE. This CDR3 contains 16 residues.

This clone was found a few times. Additional DNA sequences in this sample encode the identical CDR3. The CDR3 DNA sequence: TGTGCCAGTAGTATTACAGGGAACACTGAAGCTTTCTTT. Residues: CASSITGNTEAFF. The chain uses TRBV19 and TRBJ1-1, with a possible D match to TRBD1 (5 bases). This CDR3 spans 13 amino acids. Looked up from germline, CDR1 is LNHDA and CDR2 is SQIVND (reference sequence). The V end was cut by 3 bases, the J end by 1 base, with 6 bases between.

The V gene is TRBV2, the J gene TRBJ2-1, with TRBD2 identical over 9 bases. CDR1 and CDR2 from the germline V gene are SNHLY and FYNNEI. J lost 0 bases, V lost 7 bases, and 7 bases had no gene match. This CDR3 comprises 16 residues. The CDR3 sequence is CASMRLAARSYNEQFF. For the CDR3, the DNA is TGTGCCAGCATGCGACTAGCGGCCCGCTCCTACAATGAGCAGTTCTTC.

The genes are TRBV11-2 and TRBJ2-1; possibly TRBD2 for D (6 bases). This CDR3 is 14 amino acids long. Germline lookup yields CDR1 SGHAT and CDR2 FQNNGV. The V gene lost 1 base and the J gene lost 10 bases, with 14 bases spanning the gap. The CDR3 loop reads CASSLVGGVGEQFF. In nucleotides, the CDR3 is TGTGCCAGCAGCTTAGTGGGCGGGGTAGGGGAGCAGTTCTTC.

V usage is TRBV5-1 and J usage is TRBJ2-5, with 10 bases fitting TRBD1. The CDR3 has 16 amino acids. With 6 bases clipped from V and 5 bases from J, the junction kept 13 bases outside the gene matches. Germline lookup yields CDR1 SGHRS and CDR2 YFSETQ. CDR3 residues: CASIETGQGFMETQYF. CDR3 DNA: TGCGCCAGCATCGAGACGGGACAGGGGTTTATGGAGACCCAGTACTTC.

The chain recombines TRBV10-3 with TRBJ1-1; weak D call: TRBD1 (5 bases). Germline-derived CDR1 and CDR2 are ENHRY and SYGVKD. The V end lost 5 bases, the J end lost 1 base, and 23 bases lay between the germline ends. The CDR3 has 18 residues. The CDR3 DNA is TGTGCCATCAGTCCATCATTGGGGGGGGGTTGGGAGAACACTGAAGCTTTCTTT. Encoded protein: CAISPSLGGGWENTEAFF.

The chain combines TRBV30 with TRBJ1-1; the D is unclear. This CDR3 is 13 amino acids long. Germline values: CDR1 GTSNPN, CDR2 SVGIG (reference sequence). Trimming pared 3 bases from V and 5 bases from J, leaving 13 bases between. CDR3 in amino acids: CAWRATRVTEAFF. In DNA, the CDR3 is TGTGCCTGGAGGGCGACCCGGGTGACTGAAGCTTTCTTT.

V and J are TRBV30 and TRBJ1-2; unclear D gene. The V gene lost 2 bases and the J gene lost 6 bases, with 13 bases spanning the gap. CDR3 length: 13 amino acids. The germline V gene encodes CDR1 GTSNPN and CDR2 SVGIG (reference sequence). For the CDR3, the DNA is TGTGCCTGGAGTCGTGGGCAGTTTGATGGCTACACCTTC. Protein sequence: CAWSRGQFDGYTF.

The chain links TRBV5-1 to TRBJ2-1; 8 bases are a match to TRBD1. The trim removed 6 bases at V and 3 bases at J, leaving 8 bases unmatched. CDR1 SGHRS and CDR2 YFSETQ come from the germline V gene. The CDR3 contains 15 residues. The CDR3 DNA reads as TGCGCCAGCACCCCCCGGACAGGGCACTACAATGAGCAGTTCTTC. Encoded protein: CASTPRTGHYNEQFF.

The chain recombines TRBV6-5 with TRBJ2-1; no firm D call. This CDR3 region has 13 residues. With 3 bases removed from V and 5 bases from J, the gap between germline ends came to 8 bases. Germline V gives CDR1 MNHEY, CDR2 SVGAGI. Here the CDR3 reads CASSYAGDNEQFF. The CDR3 DNA follows: TGTGCCAGCAGTTATGCAGGTGACAATGAGCAGTTCTTC.

The J gene is TRBJ2-1, the V gene TRBV4-1; 10 nucleotides match TRBD2. With V trimmed by 4 bases and J by 8 bases, 5 bases remained unmatched. This CDR3 spans 14 amino acids. The germline V gene encodes CDR1 MGHRA and CDR2 YSYEKL. CDR3 in amino acids: CASSRTSGGDEQFF. The CDR3 DNA reads TGCGCCAGCAGCCGGACTAGCGGTGGGGATGAGCAGTTCTTC.

J is TRBJ2-5 and V is TRBV30; 15 nucleotides match TRBD2. The CDR3 runs 14 residues. Trimming took 0 bases from V and 9 from J; bases not matched to a gene: 2. Germline CDR1 reads GTSNPN; CDR2 reads SVGIG (reference sequence). CDR3 in DNA: TGTGCCTGGAGTGTAGGGACTAGCGGGGGGCCCCAGTACTTC. Translation gives CAWSVGTSGGPQYF.

The chain is built from TRBV11-2 and TRBJ2-1; 12 bases fit TRBD2. CDR3 length: 15 amino acids. V dropped 3 bases and J dropped 9; count of bases not matched to a gene: 6. Germline CDR1 reads SGHAT; CDR2 reads FQNNGV. Here the CDR3 reads CASSLFLAGGLEQFF. As DNA, the CDR3 is TGTGCCAGCAGCTTGTTTCTAGCGGGGGGGCTTGAGCAGTTCTTC.

V is TRBV27 and J is TRBJ1-1; maybe TRBD1 (6 bases). The CDR3 is 16 residues long. In germline, CDR1 is MNHEY, CDR2 SMNVEV (reference sequence). Trimming stripped 2 bases from V and 3 bases from J, with 16 bases between. CDR3 region: CASSLSEFSGDTEAFF. DNA of the CDR3: TGTGCCAGCAGTTTAAGCGAATTCTCAGGGGACACTGAAGCTTTCTTT.

V gene TRBV5-5 combines with J gene TRBJ2-7; perhaps TRBD2 as D (5 bases). V was trimmed by 0 bases and J by 2 bases, leaving 9 bases between them. The CDR3 extends over 14 amino acids. Germline CDR1 SGHKS, CDR2 YYEKEE (reference sequence). The CDR3 sequence: CASSLGTGPYEQYF. CDR3 bases: TGTGCCAGCAGCTTGGGGACTGGTCCCTACGAGCAGTACTTC.